This TCR beta chain was captured by sequencing in a study of beta chain features in type 1 diabetes. Broader study findings: Patients with Type 1 diabetes showed moderately but significantly shorter TCRB CDR3s in all four CD4+ subsets. Type 1 diabetes patients had VDJ junctions that carried fewer insertions and more deletions.

With respect to this clone: The antigen is undetermined.

V lost 4 bases, J lost 4 bases, and 7 bases lay in between. CDR1 SQVTM and CDR2 ANQGSEA come from the germline V gene. This CDR3 has 12 amino acids. The investigators reverse transcribed all of the isolated RNA, so they sequenced expressed TCRB transcripts. Sequencing used immunoSEQ multiplex PCR; TCRdb keeps in-frame clones, though not all of them. The table has approximately 260,000 clones, 20% to 25% seen once; the top ten hold 0.012%. Specimen: naive CD4+ T cells from blood. The V gene is TRBV29-1, the J gene TRBJ2-2, with unresolved D. This receptor was taken from a woman aged 30 to 39 with type 1 diabetes. The CDR3 bases are TGCAGCGTTGGAGACGGCACCGGGGAGCTGTTTTTT. Amino acid sequence: CSVGDGTGELFF.